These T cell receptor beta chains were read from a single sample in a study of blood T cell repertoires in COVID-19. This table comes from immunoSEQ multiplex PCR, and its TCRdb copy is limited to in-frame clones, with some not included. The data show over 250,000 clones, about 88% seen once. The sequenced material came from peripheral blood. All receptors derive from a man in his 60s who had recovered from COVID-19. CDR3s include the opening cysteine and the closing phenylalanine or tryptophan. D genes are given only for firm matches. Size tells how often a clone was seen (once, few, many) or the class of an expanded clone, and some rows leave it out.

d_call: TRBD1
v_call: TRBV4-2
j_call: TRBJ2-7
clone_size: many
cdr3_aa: CASRFSGTGESYEQYF
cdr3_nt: TGTGCCAGCAGGTTTTCCGGGACAGGGGAATCCTACGAGCAGTACTTC

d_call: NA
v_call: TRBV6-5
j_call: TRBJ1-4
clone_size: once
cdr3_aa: CASSFSDRVENEKLFF
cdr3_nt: TGTGCCAGCAGTTTTTCCGACAGAGTTGAGAATGAAAAACTGTTTTTT

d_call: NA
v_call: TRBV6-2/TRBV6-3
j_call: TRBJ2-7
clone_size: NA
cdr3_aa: CASSYWGGPSYEQYF
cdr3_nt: TGTGCCAGCAGTTACTGGGGGGGGCCCTCCTACGAGCAGTACTTC

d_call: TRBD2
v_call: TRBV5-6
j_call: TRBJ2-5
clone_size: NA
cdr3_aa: CASSLFREGRETQYF
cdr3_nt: TGTGCCAGCAGCTTGTTCAGGGAGGGCAGAGAGACCCAGTACTTC

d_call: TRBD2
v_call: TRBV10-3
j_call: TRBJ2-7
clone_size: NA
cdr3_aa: CAISERQGGEGEQYF
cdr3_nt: TGTGCCATCAGTGAGCGGCAGGGAGGGGAGGGGGAGCAGTACTTC

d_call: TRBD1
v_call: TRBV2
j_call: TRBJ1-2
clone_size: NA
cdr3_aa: CASSENRGYGYTF
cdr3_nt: TGTGCCAGCAGTGAAAACAGGGGCTATGGCTACACCTTC

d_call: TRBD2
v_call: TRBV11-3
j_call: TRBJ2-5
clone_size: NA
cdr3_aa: CASSLGTSGGQSETQYF
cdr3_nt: TGTGCCAGCAGCCTAGGGACTAGCGGGGGTCAGAGTGAGACCCAGTACTTC

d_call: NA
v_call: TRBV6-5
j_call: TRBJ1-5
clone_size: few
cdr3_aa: CASSYSRTVDQPQHF
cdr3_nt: TGTGCCAGCAGTTACTCCAGGACAGTCGATCAGCCCCAGCATTTT

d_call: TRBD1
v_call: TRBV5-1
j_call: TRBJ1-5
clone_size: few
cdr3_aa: CASSPGQGAGQPQHF
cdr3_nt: TGCGCCAGCAGCCCGGGACAGGGGGCCGGTCAGCCCCAGCATTTT

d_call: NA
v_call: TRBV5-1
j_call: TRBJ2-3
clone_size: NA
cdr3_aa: CASSPGASTDTQYF
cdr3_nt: TGCGCCAGCAGCCCAGGGGCTAGCACAGATACGCAGTATTTT

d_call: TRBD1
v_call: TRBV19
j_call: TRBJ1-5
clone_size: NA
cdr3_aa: CASLKGTGDRNQPQHF
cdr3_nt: TGTGCCAGCCTAAAGGGCACAGGGGACAGGAATCAGCCCCAGCATTTT

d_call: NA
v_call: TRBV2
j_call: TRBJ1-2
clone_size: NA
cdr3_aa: CASSEINAGGYTF
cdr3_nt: TGTGCCAGCAGTGAAATAAATGCTGGCGGCTACACCTTC

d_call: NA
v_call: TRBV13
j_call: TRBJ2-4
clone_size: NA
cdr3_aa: CASSRGALGQYF
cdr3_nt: TGTGCCAGCAGCCGAGGCGCCCTAGGACAGTACTTC

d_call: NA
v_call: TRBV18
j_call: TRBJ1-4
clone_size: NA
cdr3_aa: CASSRLRNDNEKLFF
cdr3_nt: TGTGCCAGCTCCCGTTTGCGGAACGATAATGAAAAACTGTTTTTT

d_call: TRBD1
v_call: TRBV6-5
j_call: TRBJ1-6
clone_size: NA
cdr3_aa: CASRLQGESPLHF
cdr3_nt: TGTGCCAGCAGGCTACAGGGGGAGTCACCCCTCCACTTT

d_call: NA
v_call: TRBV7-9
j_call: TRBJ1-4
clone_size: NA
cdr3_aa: CASSLDLGRNEKLFF
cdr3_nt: TGTGCCAGCAGCTTAGATCTTGGGCGTAATGAAAAACTGTTTTTT

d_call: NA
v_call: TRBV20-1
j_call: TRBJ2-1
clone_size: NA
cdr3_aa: CSAEGSNEQFF
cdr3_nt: TGCAGTGCTGAGGGTTCCAATGAGCAGTTCTTC

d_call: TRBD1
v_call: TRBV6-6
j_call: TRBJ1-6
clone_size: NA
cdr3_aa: CASSPLADRAVYNSPLHF
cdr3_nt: TGTGCCAGCAGTCCTCTGGCGGACAGGGCGGTCTATAATTCACCCCTCCACTTT

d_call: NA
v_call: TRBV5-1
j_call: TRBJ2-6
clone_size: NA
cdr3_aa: CASSSQGSGANVLTF
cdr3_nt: TGCGCCAGCAGCTCGCAGGGGAGTGGGGCCAACGTCCTGACTTTC

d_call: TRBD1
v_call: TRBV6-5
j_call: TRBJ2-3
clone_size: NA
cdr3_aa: CASSSTGTGTDTQYF
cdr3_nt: TGTGCCAGCAGTTCCACCGGGACAGGCACAGATACGCAGTATTTT

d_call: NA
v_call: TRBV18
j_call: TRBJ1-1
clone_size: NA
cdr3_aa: CASSVAGGAEAFF
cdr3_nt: TGTGCCAGCTCAGTAGCGGGGGGCGCGGAGGCTTTCTTT

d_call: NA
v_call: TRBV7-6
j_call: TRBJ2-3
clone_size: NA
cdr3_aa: CASSLGSGGPISDTQYF
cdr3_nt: TGTGCCAGCAGCTTAGGGTCGGGGGGCCCTATATCAGATACGCAGTATTTT

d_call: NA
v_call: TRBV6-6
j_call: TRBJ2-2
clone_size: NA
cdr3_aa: CASSLPVLVAGELFF
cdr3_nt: TGTGCCAGCAGTCTTCCGGTTTTGGTTGCCGGGGAGCTGTTTTTT

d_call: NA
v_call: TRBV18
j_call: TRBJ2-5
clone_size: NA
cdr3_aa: CASSTGQKTQYF
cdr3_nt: TGTGCCAGCTCAACGGGACAAAAGACCCAGTACTTC

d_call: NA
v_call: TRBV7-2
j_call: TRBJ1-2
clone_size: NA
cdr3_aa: CASSSQGKNYGYTF
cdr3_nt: TGTGCCAGCAGCTCGCAGGGGAAAAACTATGGCTACACCTTC

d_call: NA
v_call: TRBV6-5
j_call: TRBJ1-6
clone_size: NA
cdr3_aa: CASTSNRIYNSPLHF
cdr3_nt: TGTGCCAGCACTTCTAACAGGATCTATAATTCACCCCTCCACTTT

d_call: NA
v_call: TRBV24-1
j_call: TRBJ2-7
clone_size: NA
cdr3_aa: CATSDPKLALGYEQYF
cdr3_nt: TGTGCCACCAGTGACCCCAAACTAGCCCTGGGATACGAGCAGTACTTC

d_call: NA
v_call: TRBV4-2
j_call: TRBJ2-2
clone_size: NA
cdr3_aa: CASSPYAGATGELFF
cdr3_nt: TGTGCCAGCAGCCCCTACGCGGGTGCCACCGGGGAGCTGTTTTTT

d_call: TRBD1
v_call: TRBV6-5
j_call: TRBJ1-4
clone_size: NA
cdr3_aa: CASSYGTDDEKLFF
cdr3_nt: TGTGCCAGCAGCTACGGGACAGACGATGAAAAACTGTTTTTT

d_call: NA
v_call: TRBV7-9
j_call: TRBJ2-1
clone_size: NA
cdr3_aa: CASGSSYNEQFF
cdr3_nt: TGTGCCAGCGGGAGCTCCTACAATGAGCAGTTCTTC

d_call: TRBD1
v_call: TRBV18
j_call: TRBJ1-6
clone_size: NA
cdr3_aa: CASSPLSRQGNNSPLHF
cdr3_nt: TGTGCCAGCTCACCACTCTCCCGACAGGGGAATAATTCACCCCTCCACTTT

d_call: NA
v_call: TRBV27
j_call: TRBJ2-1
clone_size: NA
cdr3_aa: CASSSPMPKEQFF
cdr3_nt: TGTGCCAGCAGCTCCCCTATGCCTAAGGAGCAGTTCTTC

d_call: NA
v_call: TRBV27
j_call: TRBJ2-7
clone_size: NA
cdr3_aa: CASSSAYSSSYEQYF
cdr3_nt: TGTGCCAGCAGTTCGGCCTATTCTAGCTCCTACGAGCAGTACTTC

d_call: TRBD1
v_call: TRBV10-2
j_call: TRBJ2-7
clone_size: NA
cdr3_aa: CATNRGQTGYEQYF
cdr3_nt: TGCGCCACAAACAGGGGACAGACAGGCTACGAGCAGTACTTC

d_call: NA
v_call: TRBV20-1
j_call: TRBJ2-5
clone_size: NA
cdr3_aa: CSSRSGETQYF
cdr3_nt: TGCAGTTCTCGTTCGGGGGAGACCCAGTACTTC

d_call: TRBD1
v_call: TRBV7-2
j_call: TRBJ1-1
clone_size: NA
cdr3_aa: CASSFNRGRTEAFF
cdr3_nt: TGTGCCAGCAGCTTTAACAGGGGGCGGACTGAAGCTTTCTTT

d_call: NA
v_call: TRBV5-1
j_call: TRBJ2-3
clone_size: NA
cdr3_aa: CASSPFITDTQYF
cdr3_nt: TGCGCCAGCAGCCCCTTTATCACAGATACGCAGTATTTT

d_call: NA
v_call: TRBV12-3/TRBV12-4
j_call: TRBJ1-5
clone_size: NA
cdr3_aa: CAISGGLNQPQHF
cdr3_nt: TGTGCCATTTCCGGGGGGCTCAATCAGCCCCAGCATTTT

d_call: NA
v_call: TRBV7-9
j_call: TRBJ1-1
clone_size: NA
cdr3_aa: CASSPAAGSTEAFF
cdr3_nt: TGTGCCAGCAGCCCAGCGGCGGGGAGCACTGAAGCTTTCTTT

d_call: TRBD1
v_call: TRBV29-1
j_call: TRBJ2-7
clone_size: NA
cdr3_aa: CSALLGTGTYEQYF
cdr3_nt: TGCAGCGCCCTACTCGGGACAGGGACCTACGAGCAGTACTTC

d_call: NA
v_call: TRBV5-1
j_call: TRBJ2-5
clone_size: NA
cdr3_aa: CASGTPKETQYF
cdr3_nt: TGCGCCAGCGGCACCCCGAAAGAGACCCAGTACTTC

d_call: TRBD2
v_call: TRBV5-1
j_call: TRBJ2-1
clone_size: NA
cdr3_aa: CASSPSPSGAGDWDEQFF
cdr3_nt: TGCGCCAGCAGCCCCTCCCCGAGCGGGGCGGGGGATTGGGATGAGCAGTTCTTC

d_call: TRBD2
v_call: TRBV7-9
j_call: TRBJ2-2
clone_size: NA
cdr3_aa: CASRGRLAENTGELFF
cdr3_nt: TGTGCCAGCAGGGGCCGACTAGCGGAGAACACCGGGGAGCTGTTTTTT

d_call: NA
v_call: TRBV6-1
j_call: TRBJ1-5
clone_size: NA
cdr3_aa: CASSDHRVPGQPQHF
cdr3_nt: TGTGCCAGCAGTGACCACAGGGTCCCCGGTCAGCCCCAGCATTTT

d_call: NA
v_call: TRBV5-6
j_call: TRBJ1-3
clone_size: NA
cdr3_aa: CASSQGHSSGNTIYF
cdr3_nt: TGTGCCAGCAGCCAGGGACACAGCTCTGGAAACACCATATATTTT

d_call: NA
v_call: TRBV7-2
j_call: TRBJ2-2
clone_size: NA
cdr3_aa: CASSSSNTGELFF
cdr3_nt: TGTGCCAGCAGCTCATCGAACACCGGGGAGCTGTTTTTT

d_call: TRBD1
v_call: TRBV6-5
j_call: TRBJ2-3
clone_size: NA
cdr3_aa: CASSYKQGARTDTQYF
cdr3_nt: TGTGCCAGCAGTTACAAACAGGGGGCTAGGACAGATACGCAGTATTTT

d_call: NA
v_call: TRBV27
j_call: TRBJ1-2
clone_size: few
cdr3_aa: CAVRGPIREGYTF
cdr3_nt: TGTGCCGTACGAGGCCCTATTCGTGAAGGCTACACCTTC

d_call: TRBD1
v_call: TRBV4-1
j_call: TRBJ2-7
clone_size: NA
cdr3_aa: CASSQTDRGRMSSYEQYF
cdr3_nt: TGCGCCAGCAGCCAAACGGACAGGGGGCGAATGAGCTCCTACGAGCAGTACTTC

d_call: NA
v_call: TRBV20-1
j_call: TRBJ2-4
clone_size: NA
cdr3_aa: CSALDSLQYF
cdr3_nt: TGCAGTGCTCTCGACAGCCTTCAGTACTTC

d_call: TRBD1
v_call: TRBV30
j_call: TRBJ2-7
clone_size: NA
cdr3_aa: CAWVPDRDWYEQYF
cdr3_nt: TGTGCCTGGGTTCCGGACAGGGATTGGTACGAGCAGTACTTC

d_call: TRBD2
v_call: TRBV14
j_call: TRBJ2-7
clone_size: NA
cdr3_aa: CASSQDRGGILSEQYF
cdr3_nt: TGTGCCAGCAGCCAAGATCGCGGGGGGATCCTCAGCGAGCAGTACTTC

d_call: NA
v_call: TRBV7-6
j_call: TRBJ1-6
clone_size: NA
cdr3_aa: CASSPSGPDSPLHF
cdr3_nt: TGTGCCAGCAGCCCCAGCGGCCCCGATTCACCCCTCCACTTT